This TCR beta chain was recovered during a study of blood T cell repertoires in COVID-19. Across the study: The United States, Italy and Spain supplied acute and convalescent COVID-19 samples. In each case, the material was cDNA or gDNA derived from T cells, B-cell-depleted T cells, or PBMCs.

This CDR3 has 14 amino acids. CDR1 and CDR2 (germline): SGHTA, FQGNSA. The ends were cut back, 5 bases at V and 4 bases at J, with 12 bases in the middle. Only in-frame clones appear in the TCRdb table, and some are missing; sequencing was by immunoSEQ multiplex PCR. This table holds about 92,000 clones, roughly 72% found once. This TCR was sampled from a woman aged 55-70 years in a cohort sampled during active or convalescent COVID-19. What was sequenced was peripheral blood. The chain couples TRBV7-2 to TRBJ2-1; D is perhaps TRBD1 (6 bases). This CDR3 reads CASSPQGRYNEQFF. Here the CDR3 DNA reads TGTGCCAGCAGCCCCCAGGGGCGTTACAATGAGCAGTTCTTC.